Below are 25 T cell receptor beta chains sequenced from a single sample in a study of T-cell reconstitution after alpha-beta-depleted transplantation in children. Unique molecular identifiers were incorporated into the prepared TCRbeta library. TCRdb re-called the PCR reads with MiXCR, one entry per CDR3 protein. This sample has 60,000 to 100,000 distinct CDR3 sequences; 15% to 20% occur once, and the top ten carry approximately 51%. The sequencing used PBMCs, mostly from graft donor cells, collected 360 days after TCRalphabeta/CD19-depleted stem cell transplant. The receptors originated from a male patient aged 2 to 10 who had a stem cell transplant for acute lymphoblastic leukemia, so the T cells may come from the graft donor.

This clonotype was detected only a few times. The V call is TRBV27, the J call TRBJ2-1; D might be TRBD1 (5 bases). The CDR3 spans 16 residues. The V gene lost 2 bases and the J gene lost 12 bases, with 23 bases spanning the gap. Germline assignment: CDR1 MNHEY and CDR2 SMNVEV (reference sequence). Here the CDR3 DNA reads TGTGCCAGCAGTTTAGGGGCCTCTAGGCGTTACGGGCGGCAGTTCTTC. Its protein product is CASSLGASRRYGRQFF.

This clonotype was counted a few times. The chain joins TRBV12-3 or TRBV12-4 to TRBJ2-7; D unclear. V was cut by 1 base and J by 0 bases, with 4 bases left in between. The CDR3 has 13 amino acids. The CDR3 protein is CASSLGSSYEQYF. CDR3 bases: TGTGCCAGCAGTTTAGGGAGCTCCTACGAGCAGTACTTC.

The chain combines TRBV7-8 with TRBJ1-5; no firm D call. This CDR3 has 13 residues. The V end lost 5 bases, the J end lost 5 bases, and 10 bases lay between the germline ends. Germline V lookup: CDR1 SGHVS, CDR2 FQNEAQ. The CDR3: CASSPSGHQPQHF. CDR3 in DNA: TGTGCCAGCAGCCCCTCAGGACATCAGCCCCAGCATTTT.

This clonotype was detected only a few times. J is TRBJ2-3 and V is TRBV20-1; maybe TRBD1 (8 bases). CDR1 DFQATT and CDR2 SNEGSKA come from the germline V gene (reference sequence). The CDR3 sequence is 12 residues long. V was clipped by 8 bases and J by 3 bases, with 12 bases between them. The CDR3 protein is CSIQGGTDTQYF. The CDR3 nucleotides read TGCAGTATACAGGGGGGGACAGATACGCAGTATTTT.

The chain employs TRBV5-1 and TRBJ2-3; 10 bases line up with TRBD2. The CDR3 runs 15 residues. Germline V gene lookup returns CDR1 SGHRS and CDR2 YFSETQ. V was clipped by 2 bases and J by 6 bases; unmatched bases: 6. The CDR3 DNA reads TGCGCCAGCAGCTTTTTACTAGCGGGATACGATACGCAGTATTTT. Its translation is CASSFLLAGYDTQYF.

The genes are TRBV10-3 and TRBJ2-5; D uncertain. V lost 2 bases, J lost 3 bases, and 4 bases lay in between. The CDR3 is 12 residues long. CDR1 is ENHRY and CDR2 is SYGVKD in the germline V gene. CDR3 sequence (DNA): TGTGCCATCAGTGAGCGAGAAGAGACCCAGTACTTC. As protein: CAISEREETQYF.

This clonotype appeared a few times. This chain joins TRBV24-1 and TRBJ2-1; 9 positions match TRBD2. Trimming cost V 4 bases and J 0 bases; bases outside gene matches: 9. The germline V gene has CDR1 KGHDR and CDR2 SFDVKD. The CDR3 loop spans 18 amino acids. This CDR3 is CATSDPRSGRISYNEQFF. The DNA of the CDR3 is TGTGCCACCAGTGACCCGCGGAGCGGGAGGATCTCCTACAATGAGCAGTTCTTC.

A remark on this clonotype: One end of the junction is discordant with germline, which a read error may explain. DNA of the CDR3: TGTGCCAGCAGTTTAAGAGGGCGCACCGGGGAGCTGGTTTTT. Its protein is CASSLRGRTGELVF. V usage is TRBV12-3 or TRBV12-4 and J usage is TRBJ2-2; maybe TRBD2 (5 bases). The CDR3 extends over 14 amino acids.

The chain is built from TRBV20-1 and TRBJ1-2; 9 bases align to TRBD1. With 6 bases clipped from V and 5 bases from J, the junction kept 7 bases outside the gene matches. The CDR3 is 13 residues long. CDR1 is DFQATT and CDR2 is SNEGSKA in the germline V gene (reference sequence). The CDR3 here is CSALDRGKYGYTF. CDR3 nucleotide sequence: TGCAGTGCCCTGGACAGGGGAAAATATGGCTACACCTTC.

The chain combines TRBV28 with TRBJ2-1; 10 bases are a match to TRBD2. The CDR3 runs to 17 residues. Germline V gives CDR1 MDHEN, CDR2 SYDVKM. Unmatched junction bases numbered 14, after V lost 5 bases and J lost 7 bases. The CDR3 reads CASSPPEIAGGPNEQFF. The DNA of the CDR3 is TGTGCCAGCAGTCCCCCGGAGATAGCGGGAGGACCAAATGAGCAGTTCTTC.

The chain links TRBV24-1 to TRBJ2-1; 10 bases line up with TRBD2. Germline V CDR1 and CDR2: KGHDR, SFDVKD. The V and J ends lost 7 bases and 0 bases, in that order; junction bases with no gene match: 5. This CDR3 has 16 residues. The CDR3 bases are TGTGCCACCAGCCGGGCTAGCGGGAGCTCCTACAATGAGCAGTTCTTC. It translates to CATSRASGSSYNEQFF.

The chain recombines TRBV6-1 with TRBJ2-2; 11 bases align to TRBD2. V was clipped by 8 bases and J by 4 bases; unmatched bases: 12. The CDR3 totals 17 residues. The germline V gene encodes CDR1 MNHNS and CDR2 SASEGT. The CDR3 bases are TGTGCCAGCCGGCTAACCATAGCGGGAGGGCCCACCGGGGAGCTGTTTTTT. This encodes CASRLTIAGGPTGELFF.

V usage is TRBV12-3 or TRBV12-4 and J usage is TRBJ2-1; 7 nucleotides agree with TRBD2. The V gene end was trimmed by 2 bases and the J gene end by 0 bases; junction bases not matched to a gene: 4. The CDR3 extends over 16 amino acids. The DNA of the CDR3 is TGTGCCAGCAGTTTATGGAGCGGGACCTCCTACAATGAGCAGTTCTTC. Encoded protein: CASSLWSGTSYNEQFF.

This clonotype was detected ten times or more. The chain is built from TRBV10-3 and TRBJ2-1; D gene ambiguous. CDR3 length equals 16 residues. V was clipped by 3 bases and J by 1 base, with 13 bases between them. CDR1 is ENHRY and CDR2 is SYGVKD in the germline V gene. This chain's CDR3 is CAISDRPRGSYNEQFF. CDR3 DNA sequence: TGTGCCATCAGTGACAGACCCAGAGGATCCTACAATGAGCAGTTCTTC.

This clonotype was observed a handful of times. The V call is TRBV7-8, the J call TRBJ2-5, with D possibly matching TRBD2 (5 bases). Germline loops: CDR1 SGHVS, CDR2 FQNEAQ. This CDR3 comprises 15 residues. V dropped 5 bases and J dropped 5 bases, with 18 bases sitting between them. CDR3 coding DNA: TGTGCCAGCAGCCATGTTCGAGGAGGAAGGGAGACCCAGTACTTC. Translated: CASSHVRGGRETQYF.

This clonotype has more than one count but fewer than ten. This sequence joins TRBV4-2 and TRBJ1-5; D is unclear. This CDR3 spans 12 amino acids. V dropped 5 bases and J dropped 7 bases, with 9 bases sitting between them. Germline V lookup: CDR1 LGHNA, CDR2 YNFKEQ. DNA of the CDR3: TGTGCCAGCAGCAAGAGTGGGCAGCCCCAGCATTTT. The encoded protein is CASSKSGQPQHF.

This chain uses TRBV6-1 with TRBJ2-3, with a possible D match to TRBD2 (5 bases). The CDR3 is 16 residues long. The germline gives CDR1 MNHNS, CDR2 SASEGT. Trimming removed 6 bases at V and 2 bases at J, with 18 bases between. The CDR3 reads CASRRADKPYTDTQYF. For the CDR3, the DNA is TGTGCCAGCAGGCGAGCGGATAAGCCGTACACAGATACGCAGTATTTT.

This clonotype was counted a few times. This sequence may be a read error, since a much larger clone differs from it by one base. Here the CDR3 DNA reads TGTGCCAGCAGCTTAGTTGGTCCAGTTTTTTTATCCTACGAGCAGTACTTC. It yields the protein CASSLVGPVFLSYEQYF. The chain uses TRBV7-9 and TRBJ2-7; no reliable D call. CDR1 is SEHNR, CDR2 FQNEAQ, per germline (reference sequence). The V and J ends lost 1 base and 1 base respectively, with 17 bases between them. The CDR3 sequence is 17 residues long.

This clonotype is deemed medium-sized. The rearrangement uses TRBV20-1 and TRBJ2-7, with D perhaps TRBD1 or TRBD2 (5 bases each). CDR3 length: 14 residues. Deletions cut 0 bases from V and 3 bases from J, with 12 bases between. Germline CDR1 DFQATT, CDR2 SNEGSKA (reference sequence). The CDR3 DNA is TGCAGTGCTAGAGATGAGGGGACGGTCTACGAGCAGTACTTC. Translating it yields CSARDEGTVYEQYF.

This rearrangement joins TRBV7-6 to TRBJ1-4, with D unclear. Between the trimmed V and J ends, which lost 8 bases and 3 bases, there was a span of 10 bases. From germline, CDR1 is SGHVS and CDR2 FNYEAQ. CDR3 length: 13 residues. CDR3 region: CASQKASNEKLFF. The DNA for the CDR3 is TGTGCCAGCCAAAAGGCCTCTAATGAAAAACTGTTTTTT.

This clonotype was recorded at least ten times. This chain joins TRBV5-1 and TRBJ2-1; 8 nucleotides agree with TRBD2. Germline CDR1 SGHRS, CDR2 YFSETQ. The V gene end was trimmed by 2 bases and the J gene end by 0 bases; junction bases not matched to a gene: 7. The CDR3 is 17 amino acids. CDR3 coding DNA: TGCGCCAGCAGCTTACTGCCTAGCGGGTCCTCCTACAATGAGCAGTTCTTC. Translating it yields CASSLLPSGSSYNEQFF.

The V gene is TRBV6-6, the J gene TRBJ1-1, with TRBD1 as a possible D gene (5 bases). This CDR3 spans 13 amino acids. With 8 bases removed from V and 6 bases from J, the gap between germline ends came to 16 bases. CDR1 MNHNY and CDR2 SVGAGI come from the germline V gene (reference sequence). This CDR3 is CASYLGGGAEAFF. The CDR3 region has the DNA TGTGCCAGCTACCTTGGTGGGGGGGCTGAAGCTTTCTTT.

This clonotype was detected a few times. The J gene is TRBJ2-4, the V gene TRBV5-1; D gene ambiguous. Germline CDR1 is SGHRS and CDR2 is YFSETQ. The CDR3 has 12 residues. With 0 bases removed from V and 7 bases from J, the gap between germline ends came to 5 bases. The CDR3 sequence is CASSLGHNIQYF. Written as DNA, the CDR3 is TGCGCCAGCAGCTTGGGGCACAACATTCAGTACTTC.

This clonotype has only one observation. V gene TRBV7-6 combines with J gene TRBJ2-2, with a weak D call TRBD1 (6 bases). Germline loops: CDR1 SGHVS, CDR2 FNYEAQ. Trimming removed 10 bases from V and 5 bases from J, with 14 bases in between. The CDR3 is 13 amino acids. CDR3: CATAQGRTGELFF. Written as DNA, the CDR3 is TGTGCCACTGCACAGGGTCGGACCGGGGAGCTGTTTTTT.

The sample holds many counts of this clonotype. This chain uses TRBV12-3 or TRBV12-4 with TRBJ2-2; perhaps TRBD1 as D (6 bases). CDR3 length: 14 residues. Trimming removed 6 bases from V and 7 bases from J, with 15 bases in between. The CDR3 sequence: CASSRDNLIGELFF. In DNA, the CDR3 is TGTGCCAGCAGCCGGGACAATCTTATCGGGGAGCTGTTTTTT.